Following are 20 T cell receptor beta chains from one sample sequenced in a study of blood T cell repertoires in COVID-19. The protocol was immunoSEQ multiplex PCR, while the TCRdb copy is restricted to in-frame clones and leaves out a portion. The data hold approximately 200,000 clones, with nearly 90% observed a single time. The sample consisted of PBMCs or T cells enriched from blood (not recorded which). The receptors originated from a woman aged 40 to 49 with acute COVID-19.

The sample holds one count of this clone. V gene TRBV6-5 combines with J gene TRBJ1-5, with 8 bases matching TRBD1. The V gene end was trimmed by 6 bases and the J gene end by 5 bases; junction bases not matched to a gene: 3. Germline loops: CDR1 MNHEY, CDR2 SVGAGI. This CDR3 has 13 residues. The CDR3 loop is CASSPQGDQPQHF. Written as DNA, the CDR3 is TGTGCCAGCAGCCCACAGGGGGATCAGCCCCAGCATTTT.

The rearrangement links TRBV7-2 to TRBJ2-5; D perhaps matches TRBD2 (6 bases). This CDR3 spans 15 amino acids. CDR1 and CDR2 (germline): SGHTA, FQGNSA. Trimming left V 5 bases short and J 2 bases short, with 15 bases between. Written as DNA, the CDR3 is TGTGCCAGCAGCGGGCGGACTACCCTTCAAGAGACCCAGTACTTC. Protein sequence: CASSGRTTLQETQYF. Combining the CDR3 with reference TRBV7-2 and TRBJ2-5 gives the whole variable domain GAGVSQSPSNKVTEKGKDVELRCDPISGHTALYWYRQSLGQGLEFLIYFQGNSAPDKSGLPSDRFSAERTGGSVSTLTIQRTQQEDSAVYLCASSGRTTLQETQYFGPGTRLLVL.

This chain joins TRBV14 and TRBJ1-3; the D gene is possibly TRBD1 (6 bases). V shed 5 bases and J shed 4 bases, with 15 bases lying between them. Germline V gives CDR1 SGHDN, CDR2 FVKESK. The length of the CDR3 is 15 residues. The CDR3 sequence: CASSYRQVPGNTIYF. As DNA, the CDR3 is TGTGCCAGCAGCTACCGACAGGTACCGGGAAACACCATATATTTT.

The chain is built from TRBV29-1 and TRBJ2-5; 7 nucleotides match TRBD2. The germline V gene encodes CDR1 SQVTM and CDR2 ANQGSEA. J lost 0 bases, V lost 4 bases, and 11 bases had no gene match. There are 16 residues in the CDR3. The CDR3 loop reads CSVVQGASGYQETQYF. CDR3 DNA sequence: TGCAGCGTTGTCCAAGGGGCTAGCGGTTACCAAGAGACCCAGTACTTC.

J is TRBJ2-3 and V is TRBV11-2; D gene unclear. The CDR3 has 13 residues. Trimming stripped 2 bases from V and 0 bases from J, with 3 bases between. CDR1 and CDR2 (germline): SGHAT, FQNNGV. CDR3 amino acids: CASSLPSTDTQYF. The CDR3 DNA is TGTGCCAGCAGCTTACCTAGCACAGATACGCAGTATTTT.

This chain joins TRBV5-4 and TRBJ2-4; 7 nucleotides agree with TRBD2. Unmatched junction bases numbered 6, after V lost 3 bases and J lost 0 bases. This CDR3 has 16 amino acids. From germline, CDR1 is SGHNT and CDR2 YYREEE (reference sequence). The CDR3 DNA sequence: TGTGCCAGCAGCTCCGGGGGGATACTAGCCAAAAACATTCAGTACTTC. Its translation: CASSSGGILAKNIQYF.

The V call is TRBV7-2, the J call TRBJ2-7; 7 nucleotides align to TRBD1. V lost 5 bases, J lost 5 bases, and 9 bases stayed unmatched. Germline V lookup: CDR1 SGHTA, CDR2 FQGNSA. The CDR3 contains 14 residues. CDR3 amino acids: CASSLDPGTDEQYF. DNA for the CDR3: TGTGCCAGCAGCCTCGACCCCGGGACAGACGAGCAGTACTTC. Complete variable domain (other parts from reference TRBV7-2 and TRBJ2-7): GAGVSQSPSNKVTEKGKDVELRCDPISGHTALYWYRQSLGQGLEFLIYFQGNSAPDKSGLPSDRFSAERTGGSVSTLTIQRTQQEDSAVYLCASSLDPGTDEQYFGPGTRLTVT.

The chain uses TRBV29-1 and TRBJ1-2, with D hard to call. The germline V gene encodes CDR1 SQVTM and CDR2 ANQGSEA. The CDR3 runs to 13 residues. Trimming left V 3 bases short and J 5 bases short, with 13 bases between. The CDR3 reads CSVDYSSNYGYTF. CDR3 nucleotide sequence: TGCAGCGTTGACTACAGCTCGAATTATGGCTACACCTTC.

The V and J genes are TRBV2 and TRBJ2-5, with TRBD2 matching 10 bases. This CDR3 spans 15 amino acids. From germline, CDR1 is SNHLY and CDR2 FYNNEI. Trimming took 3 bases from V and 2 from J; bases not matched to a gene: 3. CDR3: CASSDLAGEQETQYF. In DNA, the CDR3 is TGTGCCAGCAGTGACCTAGCGGGAGAGCAAGAGACCCAGTACTTC.

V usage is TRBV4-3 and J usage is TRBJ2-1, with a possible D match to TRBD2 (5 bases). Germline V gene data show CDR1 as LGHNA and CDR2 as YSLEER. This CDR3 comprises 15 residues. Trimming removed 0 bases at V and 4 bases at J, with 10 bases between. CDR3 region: CASSQDLAGYNEQFF. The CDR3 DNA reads TGCGCCAGCAGCCAAGATCTAGCCGGGTACAATGAGCAGTTCTTC.

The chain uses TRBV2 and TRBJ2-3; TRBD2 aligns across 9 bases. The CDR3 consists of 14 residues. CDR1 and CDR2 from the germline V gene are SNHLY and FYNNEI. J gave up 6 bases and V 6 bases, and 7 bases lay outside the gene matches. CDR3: CASRTGTSLDTQYF. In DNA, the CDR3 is TGTGCCAGCAGGACCGGGACTAGCTTGGATACGCAGTATTTT.

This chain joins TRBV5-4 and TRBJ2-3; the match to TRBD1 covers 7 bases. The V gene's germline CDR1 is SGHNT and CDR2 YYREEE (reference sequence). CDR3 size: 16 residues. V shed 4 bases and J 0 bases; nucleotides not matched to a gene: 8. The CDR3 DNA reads TGTGCCAGCAGCAACCACAGGGGTGGGAGCACAGATACGCAGTATTTT. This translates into CASSNHRGGSTDTQYF.

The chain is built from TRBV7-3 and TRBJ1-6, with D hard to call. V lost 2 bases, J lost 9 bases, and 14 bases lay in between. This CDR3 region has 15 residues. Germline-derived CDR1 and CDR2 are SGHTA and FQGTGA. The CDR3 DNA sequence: TGTGCCAGCAGCTTACTCCCCAATGCGCGTTCACCCCTCCACTTT. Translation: CASSLLPNARSPLHF. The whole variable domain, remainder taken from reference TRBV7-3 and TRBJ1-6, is GAGVSQTPSNKVTEKGKYVELRCDPISGHTALYWYRQSLGQGPEFLIYFQGTGAADDSGLPNDRFFAVRPEGSVSTLKIQRTERGDSAVYLCASSLLPNARSPLHFGNGTRLTVT.

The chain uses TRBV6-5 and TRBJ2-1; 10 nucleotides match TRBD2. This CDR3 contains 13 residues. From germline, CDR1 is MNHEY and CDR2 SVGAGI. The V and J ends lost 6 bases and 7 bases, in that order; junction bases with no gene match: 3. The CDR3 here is CASRLAGSNEQFF. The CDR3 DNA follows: TGTGCCAGCAGACTAGCGGGATCTAATGAGCAGTTCTTC.

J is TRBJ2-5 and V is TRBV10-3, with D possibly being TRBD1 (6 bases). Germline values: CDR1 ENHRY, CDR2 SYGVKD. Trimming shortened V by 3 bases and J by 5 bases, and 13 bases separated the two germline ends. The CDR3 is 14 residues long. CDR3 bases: TGTGCCATCAGTGACGGGTACAGGGAGGAGACCCAGTACTTC. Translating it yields CAISDGYREETQYF.

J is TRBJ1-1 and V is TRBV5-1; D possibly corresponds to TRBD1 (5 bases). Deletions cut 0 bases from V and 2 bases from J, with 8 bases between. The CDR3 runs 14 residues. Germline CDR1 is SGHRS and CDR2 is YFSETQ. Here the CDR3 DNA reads TGCGCCAGCAGCTTGGATGGGACTAACACTGAAGCTTTCTTT. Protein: CASSLDGTNTEAFF.

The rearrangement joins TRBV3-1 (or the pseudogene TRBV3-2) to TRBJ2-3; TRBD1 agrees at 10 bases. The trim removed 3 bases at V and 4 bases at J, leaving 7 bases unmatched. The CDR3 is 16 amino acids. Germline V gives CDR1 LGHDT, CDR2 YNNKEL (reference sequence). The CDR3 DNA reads TGTGCCAGCAGCCAGGCGACAGGGGGCGGTCCAGATACGCAGTATTTT. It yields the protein CASSQATGGGPDTQYF.

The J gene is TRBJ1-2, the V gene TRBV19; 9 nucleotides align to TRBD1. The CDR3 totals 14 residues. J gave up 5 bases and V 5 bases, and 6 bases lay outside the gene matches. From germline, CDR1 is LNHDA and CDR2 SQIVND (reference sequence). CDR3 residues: CASSLGQGLYGYTF. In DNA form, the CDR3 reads TGTGCCAGTAGTCTGGGACAGGGCCTTTATGGCTACACCTTC.

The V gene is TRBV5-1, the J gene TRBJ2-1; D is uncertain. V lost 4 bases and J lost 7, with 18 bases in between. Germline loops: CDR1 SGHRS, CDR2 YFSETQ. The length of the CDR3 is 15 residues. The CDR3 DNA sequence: TGCGCCAGCAGCCGCCGGTCCGGAGAGGCAAATGAGCAGTTCTTC. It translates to CASSRRSGEANEQFF.

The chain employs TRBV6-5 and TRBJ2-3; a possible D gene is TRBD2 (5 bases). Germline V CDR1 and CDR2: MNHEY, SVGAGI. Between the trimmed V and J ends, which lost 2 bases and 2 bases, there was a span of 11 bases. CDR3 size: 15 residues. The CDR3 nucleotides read TGTGCCAGCAGTTACGGGCTTAGCGCCACAGATACGCAGTATTTT. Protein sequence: CASSYGLSATDTQYF.